These 24 T cell receptor beta chains were all obtained from the same sample, sequenced in a study of beta chain features in type 1 diabetes. The antigens these receptors bind are not known. Study-wide results and caveats: Patients with Type 1 diabetes showed moderately but significantly shorter TCRB CDR3s in all four CD4+ subsets.

Of the isolated RNA, all was reverse transcribed, and so the sequenced material was expressed TCRB transcripts. The assay was immunoSEQ multiplex PCR, and TCRdb's table has in-frame clones only and misses some. Among a few hundred thousand clones, about 13% were seen once, and the ten largest hold over 0.014%. Sample: naive CD4+ T cells from blood. These TCRs come from a woman aged 18-29 years with type 1 diabetes.

V is TRBV13 and J is TRBJ2-3; 7 bases are shared with TRBD1. The germline V gene has CDR1 PRHDT and CDR2 FYEKMQ (reference sequence). The CDR3 has 13 residues. Trimming took 6 bases from V and 1 from J; bases not matched to a gene: 1. CDR3 nucleotide sequence: TGTGCCAGCAGAGGGGGCCGCACAGATACGCAGTATTTT. As protein: CASRGGRTDTQYF.

This clone was recorded a few times. CDR3 region: CASSHNRGRYSIEQFF. CDR3 coding DNA: TGTGCCAGCAGCCACAACAGGGGGAGGTACAGCATTGAGCAGTTCTTC. This chain uses TRBV7-2 with TRBJ2-1; 8 nucleotides agree with TRBD1. V trimming: 5 bases; J trimming: 9 bases; junction bases outside the gene matches: 15. Per germline, CDR1 SGHTA and CDR2 FQGNSA. This CDR3 is 16 amino acids long.

The V and J genes are TRBV30 and TRBJ1-5, with 10 bases fitting TRBD1. Germline CDR1 GTSNPN, CDR2 SVGIG (reference sequence). The J segment lost 4 bases and the V segment lost 1 base, leaving 1 base of the junction unmatched. The CDR3 contains 14 residues. The chain's CDR3 is CAWSAGQGNQPQHF. In DNA, the CDR3 is TGTGCCTGGAGTGCGGGACAGGGGAATCAGCCCCAGCATTTT.

The sample holds a few counts of this clone. This chain links TRBV12-5 with TRBJ1-1; perhaps TRBD1 as D (5 bases). This CDR3 has 12 amino acids. The V end was cut by 0 bases, the J end by 10 bases, with 9 bases between. Germline CDR1 reads LGHNT; CDR2 reads FRNRAP. This chain's CDR3 is CASGLVRGGAFF. The DNA of the CDR3 is TGTGCTAGTGGTTTGGTTCGGGGGGGAGCTTTCTTT.

This clone occurred a few times. The chain has TRBV7-3 and TRBJ2-7, with 10 bases lining up with TRBD1. CDR3 size: 15 residues. Germline CDR1 is SGHTA and CDR2 is FQGTGA. J gave up 1 base and V 5 bases, and 5 bases lay outside the gene matches. CDR3 region: CASSRDRGSSYEQYF. The CDR3 region has the DNA TGTGCCAGCAGCAGGGACAGGGGTAGTTCCTACGAGCAGTACTTC.

The chain carries TRBV19 and TRBJ1-5; no firm D call. The CDR3 covers 14 residues. CDR1 and CDR2 from the germline V gene are LNHDA and SQIVND (reference sequence). V shed 1 base and J shed 7 bases, with 11 bases lying between them. As DNA, the CDR3 is TGTGCCAGTAGTATAGCTCCTGTTCCCCAGCCCCAGCATTTT. It translates to CASSIAPVPQPQHF. Complete variable domain (other parts from reference TRBV19 and TRBJ1-5): DGGITQSPKYLFRKEGQNVTLSCEQNLNHDAMYWYRQDPGQGLRLIYYSQIVNDFQKGDIAEGYSVSREKKESFPLTVTSAQKNPTAFYLCASSIAPVPQPQHFGDGTRLSIL.

V usage is TRBV20-1 and J usage is TRBJ2-1, with D possibly matching TRBD2 (6 bases). The CDR3 spans 11 residues. V lost 6 bases and J 8 bases, leaving 11 bases between the germline ends. The V gene's germline CDR1 is DFQATT and CDR2 SNEGSKA (reference sequence). This CDR3 is CSATLAHEQFF. In DNA, the CDR3 is TGCAGTGCCACACTAGCTCATGAGCAGTTCTTC.

This clone was counted a few times. V is TRBV20-1 and J is TRBJ1-1; D gene uncertain. This CDR3 is built from 10 residues. CDR1 is DFQATT, CDR2 SNEGSKA, per germline (reference sequence). V was shortened by 6 bases and J by 4 bases, with 6 bases between the two germline ends. The CDR3 DNA reads TGCAGTGCCCTTTTCACTGAAGCTTTCTTT. The encoded protein is CSALFTEAFF.

This clone was observed a few times. The chain is built from TRBV2 and TRBJ1-4; 7 bases are a match to TRBD1. The CDR3 covers 15 residues. The germline V gene encodes CDR1 SNHLY and CDR2 FYNNEI. V was clipped by 6 bases and J by 5 bases; unmatched bases: 9. The CDR3 reads CASSAAGTENEKLFF. DNA for the CDR3: TGTGCCAGCAGCGCTGCCGGGACAGAGAATGAAAAACTGTTTTTT.

V usage is TRBV25-1 and J usage is TRBJ2-1, with 8 bases matching TRBD2. The germline V gene has CDR1 MGHDK and CDR2 SYGVNS. This CDR3 has 15 residues. Losses at the gene ends were 5 bases for V and 6 bases for J; bases not matched to a gene: 9. CDR3 sequence (DNA): TGTGCCAGCAGTACGGGGGGGGAGGGCCCCAATGAGCAGTTCTTC. Translation gives CASSTGGEGPNEQFF.

This clone has more than one count but fewer than ten. J is TRBJ2-5 and V is TRBV5-1; 8 bases are shared with TRBD2. The J call is uncertain, as TRBJ2-7 better fits the DNA end. Looked up from germline, CDR1 is SGHRS and CDR2 is YFSETQ. The CDR3 has 15 amino acids. CDR3 bases: TGCGCCAGCAGCTTGGCGGGAGGGGAGAACTACGAGCAGTACTTC. It yields the protein CASSLAGGENYEQYF.

The rearrangement uses TRBV6-6 and TRBJ2-1; 7 bases agree with TRBD2. This CDR3 contains 14 residues. Germline CDR1 reads MNHNY; CDR2 reads SVGAGI (reference sequence). V trimming: 2 bases; J trimming: 7 bases; junction bases outside the gene matches: 5. The DNA for the CDR3 is TGTGCCAGCAGTTACGGGGCGGGAGTGAATGAGCAGTTCTTC. Translated, it gives CASSYGAGVNEQFF.

This chain links TRBV5-1 with TRBJ2-5, with unresolved D. This CDR3 region has 14 residues. V gave up 0 bases and J gave up 5 bases, with 11 bases separating them. The germline V gene encodes CDR1 SGHRS and CDR2 YFSETQ. The CDR3 coding sequence is TGCGCCAGCAGCTTGGCCAGTACCTCGGAGACCCAGTACTTC. This translates into CASSLASTSETQYF.

This clone was counted between two and nine times. The chain uses TRBV18 and TRBJ2-2, with D possibly matching TRBD1 (7 bases). In germline, CDR1 is KGHSH, CDR2 LQKENI. Trimming left V 3 bases short and J 6 bases short, with 17 bases between. This CDR3 spans 16 amino acids. CDR3 bases: TGTGCCAGCTCACCTATCAATACAGGGGAGGCCGGGGAGCTGTTTTTT. It translates to CASSPINTGEAGELFF.

This clone was recorded a few times. The chain employs TRBV7-2 and TRBJ2-5; TRBD2 matches at 13 bases. Trimming at V came to 5 bases and at J to 6 bases, leaving 3 bases not matched to a gene. The length of the CDR3 is 14 residues. Germline V lookup: CDR1 SGHTA, CDR2 FQGNSA. The CDR3: CASSGLAGVKTQYF. For the CDR3, the DNA is TGTGCCAGCAGCGGACTAGCGGGAGTAAAGACCCAGTACTTC. Together with reference TRBV7-2 and TRBJ2-5, the CDR3 gives the full variable domain: GAGVSQSPSNKVTEKGKDVELRCDPISGHTALYWYRQSLGQGLEFLIYFQGNSAPDKSGLPSDRFSAERTGGSVSTLTIQRTQQEDSAVYLCASSGLAGVKTQYFGPGTRLLVL.

This clone was observed a handful of times. The chain joins TRBV7-9 to TRBJ2-1; 8 positions match TRBD1. The ends lost 5 bases at V and 8 bases at J; junction bases unmatched: 8. The germline CDR1 and CDR2 sequences are SEHNR and FQNEAQ (reference sequence). CDR3 length equals 14 residues. CDR3 protein: CASSRDRGADEQFF. The DNA for the CDR3 is TGTGCCAGCAGCCGAGACAGGGGAGCCGATGAGCAGTTCTTC.

This clone was observed a few times. One end of the junction fails to match germline, which may point to a read error. The chain combines TRBV20-1 with TRBJ2-7; weak D call: TRBD2 (6 bases). CDR3 length: 11 residues. Germline CDR1 and CDR2: DFQATT and SNEGSKA (reference sequence). DNA for the CDR3: TGCAGTGCTAGAGATTGGGGGAGTGGGGGGTTC. Its protein is CSARDWGSGGF.

The chain employs TRBV4-3 and TRBJ2-5; 11 bases match TRBD2. After removal of 1 base from V and 5 bases from J, the junction contained 12 bases not matched to a gene. The CDR3 consists of 18 residues. CDR1 and CDR2 (germline): LGHNA, YSLEER. The CDR3, as DNA: TGCGCCAGCAGCCAAGTCGCGGCTAGCGGGAGGTGGGGCGAGACCCAGTACTTC. It is translated as CASSQVAASGRWGETQYF.

This clone was counted only a few times. This chain connects TRBV18 to TRBJ2-5, with 9 bases lining up with TRBD1. CDR3 length: 16 amino acids. From germline, CDR1 is KGHSH and CDR2 LQKENI. J lost 6 bases, V lost 2 bases, and 10 bases had no gene match. The CDR3 coding sequence is TGTGCCAGCTCACCAGCCCCGGGACAGGGTTCGAAGACCCAGTACTTC. It encodes CASSPAPGQGSKTQYF.

This clone was detected a few times. This sequence joins TRBV4-3 and TRBJ1-4; TRBD1 matches 10 bases. With V trimmed by 1 base and J by 7 bases, 3 bases remained unmatched. The germline V gene has CDR1 LGHNA and CDR2 YSLEER. The CDR3 has 15 amino acids. Here the CDR3 reads CASSQGWDRGEKLFF. Written as DNA, the CDR3 is TGCGCCAGCAGCCAAGGATGGGACAGGGGTGAAAAACTGTTTTTT.

This clone was detected only a few times. J is TRBJ2-1 and V is TRBV19, with TRBD2 as a possible D gene (6 bases). Germline V gene sequence: CDR1 LNHDA, CDR2 SQIVND (reference sequence). The V and J ends lost 7 bases and 7 bases respectively, with 14 bases between them. The CDR3 covers 13 residues. CDR3 DNA: TGTGCCAGTACCGAAAGGGCGGGGAATGAGCAGTTCTTC. This sequence encodes CASTERAGNEQFF.

The genes are TRBV7-2 and TRBJ2-4, with D tentatively TRBD2 (6 bases). Germline loops: CDR1 SGHTA, CDR2 FQGNSA. The CDR3 consists of 15 residues. Trimming took off 3 bases at V and 0 bases at J, with 9 bases between the two ends. CDR3 amino acids: CASSLGAGAKNIQYF. The CDR3 DNA is TGTGCCAGCAGCTTGGGAGCGGGAGCCAAAAACATTCAGTACTTC.

This clone has a handful of counts. The chain uses TRBV10-3 and TRBJ1-5; D unclear. Germline V gene data show CDR1 as ENHRY and CDR2 as SYGVKD. V was pared by 4 bases and J by 4 bases, with 5 bases between. The CDR3 length is 12 residues. CDR3 loop: CAISVSNQPQHF. DNA for the CDR3: TGTGCCATCAGTGTCAGTAATCAGCCCCAGCATTTT.

A few counts support this clone. The J gene is TRBJ2-5, the V gene TRBV30, with D tentatively TRBD1 (5 bases). The DNA end is more similar to TRBJ2-7, so the J call may be wrong. The length of the CDR3 is 13 residues. Germline V gene sequence: CDR1 GTSNPN, CDR2 SVGIG (reference sequence). CDR3 amino acids: CAWSSGITYEQYF. The DNA for the CDR3 is TGTGCCTGGAGTTCAGGGATAACCTACGAGCAGTACTTC.